What follows are 20 T cell receptor beta chains derived from one specimen sequenced in a study of blood T cells in healthy people across ages. Primers used in a second PCR of about 7 to 12 cycles were a sample-barcoded 5' primer and a J-beta primer mix. TCRdb reanalysed the 5' RACE reads using MiXCR and keeps one entry per CDR3 protein. The table includes 800,000 to 950,000 distinct CDR3 sequences, around 48% detected once. The sample was blood. The receptor set was obtained from a man younger than 40 in good health.

In this sample, this clonotype turned up once. This chain uses TRBV29-1 with TRBJ1-2; D might be TRBD1 (6 bases). This CDR3 region has 11 residues. In germline, CDR1 is SQVTM, CDR2 ANQGSEA. DNA for the CDR3: TGCAGTGCAAAGGGGGATCGTGGCTACACCTTC. It yields the protein CSAKGDRGYTF.

This clonotype was detected only a few times. The rearrangement uses TRBV6-6 and TRBJ1-1; D is possibly TRBD1 (6 bases). The ends were cut back, 2 bases at V and 0 bases at J, with 10 bases in the middle. The CDR3 is 15 residues long. CDR1 MNHNY and CDR2 SVGAGI come from the germline V gene (reference sequence). The CDR3: CASSYADRLNTEAFF. CDR3 nucleotides: TGTGCCAGCAGTTACGCGGACAGATTGAACACTGAAGCTTTCTTT.

The gene calls are TRBV7-9 and TRBJ2-3; D is possibly TRBD1 (6 bases). Trimming removed 4 bases from V and 2 bases from J, with 16 bases in between. The germline CDR1 and CDR2 sequences are SEHNR and FQNEAQ (reference sequence). The CDR3 contains 16 residues. CDR3 sequence: CASSSNSRDTTDTQYF. The CDR3 DNA reads TGTGCCAGCAGCTCAAATTCGAGGGACACCACAGATACGCAGTATTTT. Full variable domain (missing parts from reference TRBV7-9 and TRBJ2-3): DTGVSQNPRHKITKRGQNVTFRCDPISEHNRLYWYRQTLGQGPEFLTYFQNEAQLEKSRLLSDRFSAERPKGSFSTLEIQRTEQGDSAMYLCASSSNSRDTTDTQYFGPGTRLTVL.

This clonotype has at least ten counts. This sequence joins TRBV2 and TRBJ2-1; 9 bases align to TRBD1. The CDR3 consists of 15 residues. V shed 1 base and J 5 bases; nucleotides not matched to a gene: 3. Germline loops: CDR1 SNHLY, CDR2 FYNNEI. This CDR3 reads CASSEVWDRDNEQFF. As DNA, the CDR3 is TGTGCCAGCAGTGAAGTGTGGGACAGGGACAATGAGCAGTTCTTC.

This chain joins TRBV7-2 and TRBJ2-2; no clear D gene. Trimming took off 5 bases at V and 6 bases at J, with 10 bases between the two ends. CDR3 size: 13 residues. Germline-derived CDR1 and CDR2 are SGHTA and FQGNSA. This chain's CDR3 is CTSSARRSGELFF. The CDR3 coding sequence is TGTACCAGCAGCGCTCGGAGATCCGGGGAGCTGTTTTTT.

Remarks on this clonotype: One end of the junction is discordant with germline, which a read error may explain. The chain links TRBV30 to TRBJ2-1, with D hard to call. The CDR3 sequence is 11 residues long. From germline, CDR1 is GTSNPN and CDR2 SVGIG (reference sequence). CDR3 amino acids: CAAGRYTEQFF. The CDR3 DNA reads as TGTGCCGCAGGACGTTACACTGAGCAGTTCTTC.

The rearrangement uses TRBV7-9 and TRBJ1-1; no definite D call. The length of the CDR3 is 14 residues. CDR1 is SEHNR and CDR2 is FQNEAQ in the germline V gene (reference sequence). The V end was cut by 2 bases, the J end by 5 bases, with 12 bases between. For the CDR3, the DNA is TGTGCCAGCAGCTTACGGGCAGGAGAGACTGAAGCTTTCTTT. As protein: CASSLRAGETEAFF.

J is TRBJ1-2 and V is TRBV6-6; D is possibly TRBD1 (5 bases). Per the germline V gene, CDR1 is MNHNY and CDR2 is SVGAGI (reference sequence). This CDR3 is built from 14 residues. The V and J ends lost 6 bases and 2 bases respectively, with 13 bases between them. The CDR3 sequence is CASSSMTVNYGYTF. CDR3 in DNA: TGTGCCAGCAGCTCAATGACAGTGAACTATGGCTACACCTTC.

The chain links TRBV2 to TRBJ2-3; D unresolved. The CDR3 is made up of 12 amino acids. Germline assignment: CDR1 SNHLY and CDR2 FYNNEI. The V end was cut by 4 bases, the J end by 4 bases, with 6 bases between. CDR3 nucleotides: TGTGCCAGCAGTGGGGAATCAGATACGCAGTATTTT. Protein sequence: CASSGESDTQYF.

The chain uses TRBV20-1 and TRBJ1-2; 9 bases agree with TRBD1. Germline CDR1 DFQATT, CDR2 SNEGSKA (reference sequence). The CDR3 covers 11 residues. V lost 3 bases to trimming and J lost 9 bases; unmatched junction nucleotides: 2. The CDR3 DNA follows: TGCAGTGCTAGGACAGGGGGAAGCTACACCTTC. It encodes CSARTGGSYTF.

The rearrangement links TRBV5-1 to TRBJ2-1; TRBD2 is a possible D gene (7 bases). The better agreement between TRBJ2-7 and the DNA end casts doubt on the J call. Germline V lookup: CDR1 SGHRS, CDR2 YFSETQ. The CDR3 spans 16 residues. CDR3 residues: CASSVGGGGPYNEQYF. The DNA of the CDR3 is TGCGCCAGCAGCGTCGGAGGGGGGGGCCCCTACAATGAGCAGTACTTC.

V gene TRBV30 combines with J gene TRBJ1-2; D call uncertain. Germline V gene sequence: CDR1 GTSNPN, CDR2 SVGIG (reference sequence). This CDR3 is built from 13 residues. V dropped 4 bases and J dropped 3 bases, with 12 bases sitting between them. As DNA, the CDR3 is TGTGCCTGGACCTACAGTGCCTACTATGGCTACACCTTC. As protein: CAWTYSAYYGYTF.

The chain has TRBV7-2 and TRBJ1-6; D is unclear. Germline loops: CDR1 SGHTA, CDR2 FQGNSA. The CDR3 has 15 amino acids. V lost 2 bases and J lost 0, with 5 bases in between. The CDR3 nucleotides are TGTGCCAGCAGCTTAACTAGCTCCTATAATTCACCCCTCCACTTT. Protein sequence: CASSLTSSYNSPLHF.

This clonotype was picked up a small number of times. The V and J genes are TRBV20-1 and TRBJ2-1; the match to TRBD1 covers 7 bases. V lost 4 bases to trimming and J lost 5 bases; unmatched junction nucleotides: 8. CDR3 length equals 14 residues. The germline gives CDR1 DFQATT, CDR2 SNEGSKA (reference sequence). This chain's CDR3 is CSAITQGQNNEQFF. The CDR3 DNA reads as TGCAGTGCTATAACACAGGGACAGAACAATGAGCAGTTCTTC.

V and J are TRBV6-6 and TRBJ2-6; D gene unclear. Trimming took 2 bases from V and 4 from J, leaving 6 bases between them. Germline-derived CDR1 and CDR2 are MNHNY and SVGAGI (reference sequence). This CDR3 is built from 14 residues. Here the CDR3 reads CASSYRSGANVLTF. As DNA, the CDR3 is TGTGCCAGCAGTTACAGGTCCGGGGCCAACGTCCTGACTTTC.

The rearrangement uses TRBV6-2 or TRBV6-3 and TRBJ2-1, with 10 bases that match TRBD2. Unmatched junction bases numbered 4, after V lost 4 bases and J lost 4 bases. Germline lookup yields CDR1 MNHEY and CDR2 SVGEGT. The CDR3 consists of 15 residues. The CDR3 protein is CASSWASGGYNEQFF. CDR3 sequence (DNA): TGTGCCAGCAGTTGGGCTAGCGGGGGTTACAATGAGCAGTTCTTC.

This clonotype was recorded a few times. CDR3 region: CASSFGQGFNNEQFF. The CDR3 nucleotides are TGTGCCAGCAGCTTCGGACAGGGATTCAACAATGAGCAGTTCTTC. The rearrangement links TRBV7-2 to TRBJ2-1; 8 nucleotides align to TRBD1. The CDR3 spans 15 residues. Per germline, CDR1 SGHTA and CDR2 FQGNSA. Trimming took 3 bases from V and 5 from J; bases not matched to a gene: 6.

This clonotype occurred a few times. V and J are TRBV3-1 and TRBJ1-6; weak D call: TRBD1 (5 bases). This CDR3 contains 14 residues. Trimming stripped 4 bases from V and 4 bases from J, with 8 bases between. Germline V gene sequence: CDR1 LGHDT, CDR2 YNNKEL (reference sequence). Here the CDR3 DNA reads TGTGCCAGCAGCCGCGGGGCTTATAATTCACCCCTCCACTTT. It yields the protein CASSRGAYNSPLHF.

As concerns this clonotype: This may come from a read error, since a much larger clone is one base off. V and J are TRBV6-5 and TRBJ2-1, with 11 bases aligning to TRBD2. Germline CDR1 MNHEY, CDR2 SVGAGI. This CDR3 comprises 15 residues. The CDR3 region has the DNA TGTGCCAGCAGCCCCGGGACTAGCGGCTACAATGGGCAGTTCTTC. Protein: CASSPGTSGYNGQFF.

This clonotype was recorded a few times. The chain links TRBV4-1 to TRBJ2-7, with a weak D call TRBD2 (5 bases). V was pared by 0 bases and J by 6 bases, with 12 bases between. The germline V gene has CDR1 MGHRA and CDR2 YSYEKL. The CDR3 runs 14 residues. This CDR3 is CASSQDERGSEQYF. CDR3 DNA: TGCGCCAGCAGCCAAGATGAACGTGGGAGCGAGCAGTACTTC.